This T cell receptor beta chain originates from a study of beta chain features in type 1 diabetes. This clone was observed a handful of times. Its antigen is unknown. The CDR3 is made up of 13 amino acids. The ends were cut back, 1 base at V and 6 bases at J, with 10 bases in the middle. CDR1 is MDHEN and CDR2 is SYDVKM in the germline V gene. What was sequenced were expressed TCRB transcripts, since all of the isolated RNA had been reverse transcribed. Measured with immunoSEQ multiplex PCR; TCRdb has only the in-frame clones, and not every one. Altogether 300,000 to 400,000 clones are present, approximately 12% being singletons, with the ten largest covering more than 0.015%. Notes on the study in general: Among type 1 diabetes patients, VDJ junctions had fewer insertions and more deletions. For patients, the naive, central memory and Treg TCRB repertoires appeared more alike than for healthy donors.

Averaging about 120 mL, one heparinised blood draw was given by each donor. The chain has TRBV28 and TRBJ2-7; tentative D call: TRBD2 (5 bases). This sequence originates from a man between 18 and 35 years old in good health. The sample taken for sequencing was naive CD4+ T cells from blood. CDR3 nucleotides: TGTGCCAGCAGTTTATCGGGATCAACCGAGCAGTACTTC. It specifies CASSLSGSTEQYF.